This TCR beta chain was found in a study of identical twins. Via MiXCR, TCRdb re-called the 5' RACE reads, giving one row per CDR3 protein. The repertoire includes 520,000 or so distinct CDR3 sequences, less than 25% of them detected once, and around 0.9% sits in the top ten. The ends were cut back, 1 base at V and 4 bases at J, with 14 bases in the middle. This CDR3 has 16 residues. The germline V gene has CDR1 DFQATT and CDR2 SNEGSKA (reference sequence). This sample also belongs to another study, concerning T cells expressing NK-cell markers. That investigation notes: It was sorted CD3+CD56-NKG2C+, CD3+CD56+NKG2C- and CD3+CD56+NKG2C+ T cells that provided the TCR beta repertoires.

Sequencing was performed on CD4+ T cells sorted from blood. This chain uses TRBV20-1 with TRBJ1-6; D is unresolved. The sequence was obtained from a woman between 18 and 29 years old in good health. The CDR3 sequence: CSARGSGSSYNSPLHF. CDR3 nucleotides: TGCAGTGCTAGAGGGTCGGGTTCTAGTTATAATTCACCCCTCCACTTT.